This TCR beta chain came from a study of shared clonotypes between healthy human individuals. For the study at large: The donor group consisted of a couple of women and a few men, aged 18 to 49.

Profiled with immunoSEQ multiplex PCR; TCRdb holds only in-frame clones, not every one. This table has approximately 810,000 clones, approximately 92% appearing once. As for this clone: Its antigen is still unknown. With a much larger clone just one base away, this may be a read error.

Only CD45RO-negative cells positively selected for CCR7 counted as naive CD8 cells, so terminally differentiated effector memory CD45RA+ cells were excluded. Overall study findings and caveats: Shared across a few donors were around 4.7% of the naive CD4 clonotypes. Generation probabilities were higher for clonotypes shared across all four sorted-subset donors than for unshared ones.

The clonotype originates from a man younger than 40 in good health. The sequenced sample consisted of naive CD8+ T cells sorted from blood.

CDR3 amino acids: CASSDSYTGELFF. As DNA, the CDR3 is TGTGCCAGCAGTGACTCGTACACCGGGGAGCTGTTTTTT. V is TRBV6-4 and J is TRBJ2-2; D not certain. In germline, CDR1 is MRHNA, CDR2 SNTAGT. This CDR3 has 13 residues. Trimming left V 0 bases short and J 3 bases short, with 2 bases between.